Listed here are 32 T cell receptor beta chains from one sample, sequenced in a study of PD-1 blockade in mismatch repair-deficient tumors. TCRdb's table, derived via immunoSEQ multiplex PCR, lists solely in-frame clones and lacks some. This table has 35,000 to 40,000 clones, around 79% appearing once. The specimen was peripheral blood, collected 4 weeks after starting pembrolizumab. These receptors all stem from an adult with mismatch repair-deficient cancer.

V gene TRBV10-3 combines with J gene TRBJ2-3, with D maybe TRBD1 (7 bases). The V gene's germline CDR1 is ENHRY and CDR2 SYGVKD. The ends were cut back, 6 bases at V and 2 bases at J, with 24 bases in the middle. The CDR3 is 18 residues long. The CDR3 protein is CAIRGGGGQGLYTDTQYF. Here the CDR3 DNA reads TGTGCCATCAGGGGAGGAGGGGGCCAGGGACTTTACACAGATACGCAGTATTTT.

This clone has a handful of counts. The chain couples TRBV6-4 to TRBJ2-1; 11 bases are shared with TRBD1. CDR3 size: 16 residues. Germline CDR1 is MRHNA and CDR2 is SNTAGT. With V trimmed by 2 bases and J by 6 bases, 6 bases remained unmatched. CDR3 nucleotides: TGTGCCAGCAGTGACCGAATCGGGACAGGGGGCAATGAGCAGTTCTTC. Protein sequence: CASSDRIGTGGNEQFF.

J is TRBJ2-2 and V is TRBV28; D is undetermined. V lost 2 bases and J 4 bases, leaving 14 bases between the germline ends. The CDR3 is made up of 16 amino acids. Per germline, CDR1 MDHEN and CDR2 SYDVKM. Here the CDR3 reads CASSLTVFRSTGELFF. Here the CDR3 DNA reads TGTGCCAGCAGTTTAACGGTTTTCCGAAGCACCGGGGAGCTGTTTTTT.

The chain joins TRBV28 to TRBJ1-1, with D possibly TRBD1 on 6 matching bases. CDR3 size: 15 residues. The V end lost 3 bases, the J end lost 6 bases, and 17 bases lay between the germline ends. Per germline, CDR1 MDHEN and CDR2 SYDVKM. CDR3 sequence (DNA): TGTGCCAGCAGTTTGTGGGGCCCGGGGGGCTCTGAAGCTTTCTTT. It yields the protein CASSLWGPGGSEAFF.

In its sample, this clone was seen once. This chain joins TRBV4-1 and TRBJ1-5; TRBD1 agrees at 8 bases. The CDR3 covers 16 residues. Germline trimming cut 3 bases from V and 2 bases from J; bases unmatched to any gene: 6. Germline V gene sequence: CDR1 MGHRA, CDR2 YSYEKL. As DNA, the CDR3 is TGCGCCAGCAGCCAGCAGGGGGCGCGGGGCAATCAGCCCCAGCATTTT. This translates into CASSQQGARGNQPQHF.

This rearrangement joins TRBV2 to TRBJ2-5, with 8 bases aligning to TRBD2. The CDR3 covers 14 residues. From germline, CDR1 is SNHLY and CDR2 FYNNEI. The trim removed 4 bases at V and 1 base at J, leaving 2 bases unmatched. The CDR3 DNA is TGTGCCAGCAGTGCACTAGCGGTCCAAGAGACCCAGTACTTC. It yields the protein CASSALAVQETQYF.

As DNA, the CDR3 is TGTGCCAGCAGTTCGCCCAGGATCCTCTCCTACGAGCAGTACTTC. Amino acid sequence: CASSSPRILSYEQYF. The genes are TRBV28 and TRBJ2-7; D is undetermined. This CDR3 spans 15 amino acids. CDR1 and CDR2 from the germline V gene are MDHEN and SYDVKM. V lost 4 bases to trimming and J lost 0 bases, with 13 bases between them.

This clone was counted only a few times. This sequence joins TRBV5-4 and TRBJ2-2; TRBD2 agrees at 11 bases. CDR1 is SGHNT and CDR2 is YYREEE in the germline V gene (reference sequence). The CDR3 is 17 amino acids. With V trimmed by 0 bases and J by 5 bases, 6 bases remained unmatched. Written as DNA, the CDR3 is TGTGCCAGCAGCTTGGGGCTAGCGGGAGGCAGTACCGGGGAGCTGTTTTTT. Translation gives CASSLGLAGGSTGELFF.

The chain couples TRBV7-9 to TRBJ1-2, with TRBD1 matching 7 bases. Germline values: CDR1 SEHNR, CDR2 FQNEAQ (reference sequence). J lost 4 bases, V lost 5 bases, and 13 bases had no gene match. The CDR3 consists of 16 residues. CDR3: CASSVSGTETSYGYTF. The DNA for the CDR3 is TGTGCCAGCAGCGTATCCGGGACAGAGACATCCTATGGCTACACCTTC.

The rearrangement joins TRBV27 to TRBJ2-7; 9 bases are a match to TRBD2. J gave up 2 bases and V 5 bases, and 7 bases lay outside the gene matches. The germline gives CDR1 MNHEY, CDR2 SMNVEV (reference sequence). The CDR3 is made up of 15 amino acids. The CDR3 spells CASSTTTSGPYEQYF. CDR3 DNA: TGTGCCAGCAGTACGACGACTAGCGGCCCCTACGAGCAGTACTTC.

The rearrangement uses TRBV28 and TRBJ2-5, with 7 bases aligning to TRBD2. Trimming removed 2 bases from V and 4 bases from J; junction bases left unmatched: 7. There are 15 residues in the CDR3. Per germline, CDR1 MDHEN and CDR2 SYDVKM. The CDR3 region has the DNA TGTGCCAGCAGTTTAAGGCAGGGAGGGAGAGAGACCCAGTACTTC. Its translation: CASSLRQGGRETQYF. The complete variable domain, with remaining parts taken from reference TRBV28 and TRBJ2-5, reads DVKVTQSSRYLVKRTGEKVFLECVQDMDHENMFWYRQDPGLGLRLIYFSYDVKMKEKGDIPEGYSVSREKKERFSLILESASTNQTSMYLCASSLRQGGRETQYFGPGTRLLVL.

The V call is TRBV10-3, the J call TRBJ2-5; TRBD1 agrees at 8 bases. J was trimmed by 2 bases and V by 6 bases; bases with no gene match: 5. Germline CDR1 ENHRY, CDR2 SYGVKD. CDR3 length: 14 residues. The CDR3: CAISPGTGQETQYF. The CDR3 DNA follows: TGTGCCATCAGCCCGGGGACAGGTCAAGAGACCCAGTACTTC.

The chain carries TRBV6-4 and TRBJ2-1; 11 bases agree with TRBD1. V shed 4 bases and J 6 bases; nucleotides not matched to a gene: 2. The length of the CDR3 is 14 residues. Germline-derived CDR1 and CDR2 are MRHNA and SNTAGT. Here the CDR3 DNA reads TGTGCCAGCAGTGCGGACAGGGGGCTCAATGAGCAGTTCTTC. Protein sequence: CASSADRGLNEQFF.

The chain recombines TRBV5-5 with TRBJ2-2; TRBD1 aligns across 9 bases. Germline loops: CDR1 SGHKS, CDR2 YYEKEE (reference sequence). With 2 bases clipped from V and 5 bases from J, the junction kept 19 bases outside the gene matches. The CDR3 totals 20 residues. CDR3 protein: CASSLGNRGRLDGGTGELFF. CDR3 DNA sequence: TGTGCCAGCAGCTTAGGGAACAGGGGGCGACTCGACGGAGGGACCGGGGAGCTGTTTTTT.

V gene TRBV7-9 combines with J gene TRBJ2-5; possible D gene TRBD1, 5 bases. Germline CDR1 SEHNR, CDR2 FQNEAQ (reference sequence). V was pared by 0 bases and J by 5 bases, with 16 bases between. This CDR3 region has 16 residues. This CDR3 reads CASSLARFRVSETQYF. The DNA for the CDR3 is TGTGCCAGCAGCTTAGCGCGGTTCAGGGTTTCGGAGACCCAGTACTTC. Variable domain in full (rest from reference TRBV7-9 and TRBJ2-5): DTGVSQNPRHKITKRGQNVTFRCDPISEHNRLYWYRQTLGQGPEFLTYFQNEAQLEKSRLLSDRFSAERPKGSFSTLEIQRTEQGDSAMYLCASSLARFRVSETQYFGPGTRLLVL.

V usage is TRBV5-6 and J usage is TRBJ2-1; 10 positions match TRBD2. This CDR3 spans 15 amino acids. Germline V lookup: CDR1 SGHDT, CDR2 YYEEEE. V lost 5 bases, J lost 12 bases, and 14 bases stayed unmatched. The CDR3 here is CASRSGLARPYGQFF. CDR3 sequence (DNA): TGTGCCAGCAGGTCGGGACTAGCGAGACCCTACGGGCAGTTCTTC.

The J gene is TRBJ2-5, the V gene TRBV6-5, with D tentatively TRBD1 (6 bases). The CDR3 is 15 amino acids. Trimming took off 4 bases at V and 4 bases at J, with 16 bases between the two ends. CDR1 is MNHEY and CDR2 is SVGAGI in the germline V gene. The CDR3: CASSSPLGHGETQYF. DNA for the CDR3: TGTGCCAGCAGTTCGCCTCTGGGACACGGAGAGACCCAGTACTTC.

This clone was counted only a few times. The CDR3 protein is CASSLTGRVGYYEQFF. CDR3 sequence (DNA): TGTGCCAGCAGCTTGACGGGGCGGGTGGGCTATTATGAGCAGTTCTTC. V and J are TRBV7-9 and TRBJ2-1; D tentatively reads TRBD1 or TRBD2 (5 bases each). V dropped 3 bases and J dropped 8 bases, with 20 bases sitting between them. CDR3 length: 16 residues. Germline assignment: CDR1 SEHNR and CDR2 FQNEAQ (reference sequence).

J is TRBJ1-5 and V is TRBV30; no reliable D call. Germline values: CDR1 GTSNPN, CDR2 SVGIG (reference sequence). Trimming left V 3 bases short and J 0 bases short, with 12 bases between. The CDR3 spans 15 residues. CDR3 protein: CAWSKGSDSNQPQHF. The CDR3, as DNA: TGTGCCTGGAGCAAGGGCTCGGATAGCAATCAGCCCCAGCATTTT.

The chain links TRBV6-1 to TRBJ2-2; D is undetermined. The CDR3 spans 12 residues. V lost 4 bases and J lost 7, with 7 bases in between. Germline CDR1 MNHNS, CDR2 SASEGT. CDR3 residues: CASSGGFGELFF. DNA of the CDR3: TGTGCCAGCAGTGGGGGATTCGGGGAGCTGTTTTTT.

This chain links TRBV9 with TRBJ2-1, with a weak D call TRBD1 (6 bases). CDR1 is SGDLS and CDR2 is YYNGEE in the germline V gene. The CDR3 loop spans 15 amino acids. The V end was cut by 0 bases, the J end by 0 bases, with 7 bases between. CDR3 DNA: TGTGCCAGCAGCGTAGGGACAGCCTCCTACAATGAGCAGTTCTTC. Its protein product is CASSVGTASYNEQFF.

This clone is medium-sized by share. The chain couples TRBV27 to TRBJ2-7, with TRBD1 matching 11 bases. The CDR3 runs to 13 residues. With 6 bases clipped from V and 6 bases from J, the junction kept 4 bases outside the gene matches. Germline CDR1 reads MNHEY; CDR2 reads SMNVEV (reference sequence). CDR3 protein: CASSWDRGTEQYF. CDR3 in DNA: TGTGCCAGCAGCTGGGACAGGGGGACCGAGCAGTACTTC.

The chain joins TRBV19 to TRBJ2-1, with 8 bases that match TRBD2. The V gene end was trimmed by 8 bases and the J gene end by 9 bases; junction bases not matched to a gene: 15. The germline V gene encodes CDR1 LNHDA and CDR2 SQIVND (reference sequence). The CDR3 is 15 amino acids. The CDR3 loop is CASRAPGLGRGEQFF. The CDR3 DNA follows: TGTGCCAGTCGGGCTCCGGGACTAGGCCGTGGTGAGCAGTTCTTC.

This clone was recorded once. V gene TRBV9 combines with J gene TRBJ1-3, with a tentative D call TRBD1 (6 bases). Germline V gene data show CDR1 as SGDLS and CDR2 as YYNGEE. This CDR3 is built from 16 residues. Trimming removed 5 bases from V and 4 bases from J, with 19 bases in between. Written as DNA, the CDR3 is TGTGCCAGCAGTCGGTACTTACAGGGCGCGGGAAACACCATATATTTT. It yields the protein CASSRYLQGAGNTIYF.

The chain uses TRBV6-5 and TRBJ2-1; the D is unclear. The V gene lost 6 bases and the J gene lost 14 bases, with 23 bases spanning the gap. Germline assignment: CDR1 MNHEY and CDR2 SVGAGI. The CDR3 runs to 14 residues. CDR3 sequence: CASRLHDGYAPEFF. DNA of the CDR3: TGTGCCAGCAGGCTTCATGACGGCTACGCCCCTGAGTTCTTC.

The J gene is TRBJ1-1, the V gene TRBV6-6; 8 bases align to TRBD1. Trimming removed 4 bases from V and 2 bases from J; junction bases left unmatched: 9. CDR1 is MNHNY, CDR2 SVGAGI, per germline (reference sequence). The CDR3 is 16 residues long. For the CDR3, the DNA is TGTGCCAGCAGTTTACGGGAGGGACAGGTTAACACTGAAGCTTTCTTT. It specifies CASSLREGQVNTEAFF.

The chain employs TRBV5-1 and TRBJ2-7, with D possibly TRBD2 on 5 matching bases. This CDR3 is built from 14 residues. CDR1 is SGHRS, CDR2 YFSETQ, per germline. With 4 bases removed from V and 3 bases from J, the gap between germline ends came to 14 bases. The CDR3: CASSVQASSYEQYF. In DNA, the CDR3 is TGCGCCAGCAGCGTTCAAGCTAGCAGCTACGAGCAGTACTTC.

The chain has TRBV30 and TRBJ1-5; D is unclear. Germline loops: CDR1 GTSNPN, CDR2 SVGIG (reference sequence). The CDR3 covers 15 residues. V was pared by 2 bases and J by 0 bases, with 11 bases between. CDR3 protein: CAWSSLSYSNQPQHF. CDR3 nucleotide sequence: TGTGCCTGGAGTTCGCTCAGCTATAGCAATCAGCCCCAGCATTTT. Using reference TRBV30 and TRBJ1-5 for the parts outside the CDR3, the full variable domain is SQTIHQWPATLVQPVGSPLSLECTVEGTSNPNLYWYRQAAGRGLQLLFYSVGIGQISSEVPQNLSASRPQDRQFILSSKKLLLSDSGFYLCAWSSLSYSNQPQHFGDGTRLSIL.

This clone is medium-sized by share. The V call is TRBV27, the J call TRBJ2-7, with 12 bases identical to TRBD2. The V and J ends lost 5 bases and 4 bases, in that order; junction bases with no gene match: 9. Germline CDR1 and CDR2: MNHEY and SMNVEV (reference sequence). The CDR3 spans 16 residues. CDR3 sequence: CASSPSGRGLRYEQYF. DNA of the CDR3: TGTGCCAGCAGTCCTAGCGGGAGGGGCTTAAGATACGAGCAGTACTTC.

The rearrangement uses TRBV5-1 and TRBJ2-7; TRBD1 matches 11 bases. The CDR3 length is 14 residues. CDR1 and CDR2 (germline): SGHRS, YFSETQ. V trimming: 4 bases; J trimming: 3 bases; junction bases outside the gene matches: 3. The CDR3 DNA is TGCGCCAGCAGCCCGGGACAGGGGGTCTACGAGCAGTACTTC. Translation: CASSPGQGVYEQYF.

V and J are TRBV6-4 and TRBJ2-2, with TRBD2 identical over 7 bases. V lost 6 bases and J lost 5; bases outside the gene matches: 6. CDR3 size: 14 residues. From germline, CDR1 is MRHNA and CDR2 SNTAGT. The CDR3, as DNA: TGTGCCAGCAGGCGGGAGTGGGGTACCGGGGAGCTGTTTTTT. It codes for CASRREWGTGELFF.

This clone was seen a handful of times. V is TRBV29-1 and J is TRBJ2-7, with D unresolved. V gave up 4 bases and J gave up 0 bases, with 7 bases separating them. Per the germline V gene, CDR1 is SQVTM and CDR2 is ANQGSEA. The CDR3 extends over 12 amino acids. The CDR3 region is CSVVGNSYEQYF. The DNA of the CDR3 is TGCAGCGTTGTCGGTAACTCCTACGAGCAGTACTTC.